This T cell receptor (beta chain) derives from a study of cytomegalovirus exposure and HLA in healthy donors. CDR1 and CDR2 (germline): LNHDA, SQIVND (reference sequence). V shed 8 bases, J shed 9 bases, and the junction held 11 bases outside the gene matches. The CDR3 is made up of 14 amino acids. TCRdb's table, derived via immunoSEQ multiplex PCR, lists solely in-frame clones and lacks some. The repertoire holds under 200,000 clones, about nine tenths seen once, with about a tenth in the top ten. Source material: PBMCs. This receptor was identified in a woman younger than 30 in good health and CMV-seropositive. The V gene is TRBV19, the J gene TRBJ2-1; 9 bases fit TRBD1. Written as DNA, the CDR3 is TGTGCCAGTTGCCCGGGACAGGGATCGTCTGAGCAGTTCTTC. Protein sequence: CASCPGQGSSEQFF.